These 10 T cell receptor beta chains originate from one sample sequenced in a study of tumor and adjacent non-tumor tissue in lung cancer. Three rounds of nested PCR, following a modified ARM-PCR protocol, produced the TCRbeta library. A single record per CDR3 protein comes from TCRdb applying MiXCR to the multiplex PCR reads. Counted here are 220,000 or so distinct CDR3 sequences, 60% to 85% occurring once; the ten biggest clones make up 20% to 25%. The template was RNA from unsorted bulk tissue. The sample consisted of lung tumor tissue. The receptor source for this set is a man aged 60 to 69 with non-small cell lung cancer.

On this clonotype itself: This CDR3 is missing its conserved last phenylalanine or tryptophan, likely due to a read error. CDR3 bases: TGTGTCAGCAGCTCCCTTTCGAACACTGAAGCTTTCATT. Protein product: CVSSSLSNTEAFI. This chain uses TRBV11-3 with TRBJ1-1, with D uncertain. Per germline, CDR1 SGHNT and CDR2 YENEEA. The CDR3 runs to 13 residues.

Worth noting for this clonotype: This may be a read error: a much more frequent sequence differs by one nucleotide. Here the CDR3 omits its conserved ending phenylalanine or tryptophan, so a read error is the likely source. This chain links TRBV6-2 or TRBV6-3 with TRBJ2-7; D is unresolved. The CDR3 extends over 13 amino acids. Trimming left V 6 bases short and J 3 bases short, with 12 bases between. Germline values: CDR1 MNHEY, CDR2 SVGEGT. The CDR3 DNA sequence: TGTGCCAGCAGCCCCCAAAGTGGCTACGAGCAGTACTTA. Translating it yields CASSPQSGYEQYL.

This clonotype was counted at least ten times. CDR3 region: CASWVRQGGGYGYTF. As DNA, the CDR3 is TGTGCCAGCTGGGTACGCCAGGGGGGAGGCTATGGCTACACCTTC. The chain links TRBV11-2 to TRBJ1-2, with 7 bases lining up with TRBD1. V gave up 8 bases and J gave up 4 bases; unmatched junction bases: 13. The CDR3 is 15 residues long. CDR1 and CDR2 (germline): SGHAT, FQNNGV.

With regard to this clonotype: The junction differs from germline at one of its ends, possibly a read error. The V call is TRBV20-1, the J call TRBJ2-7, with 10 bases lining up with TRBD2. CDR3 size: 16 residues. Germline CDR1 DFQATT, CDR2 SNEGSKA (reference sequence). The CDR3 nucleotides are TGCAGTGCTAGTTACTACCTAACTAGCGGGGTCTACGAGCAATACTTC. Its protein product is CSASYYLTSGVYEQYF.

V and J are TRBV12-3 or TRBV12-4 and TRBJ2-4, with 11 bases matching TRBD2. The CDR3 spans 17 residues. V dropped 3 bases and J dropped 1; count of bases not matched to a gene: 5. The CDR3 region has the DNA TGTGCCAGCAGTTTTTTAGCGGGAGGGATGGCCAAAAACATTCAGTACTTC. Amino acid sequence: CASSFLAGGMAKNIQYF.

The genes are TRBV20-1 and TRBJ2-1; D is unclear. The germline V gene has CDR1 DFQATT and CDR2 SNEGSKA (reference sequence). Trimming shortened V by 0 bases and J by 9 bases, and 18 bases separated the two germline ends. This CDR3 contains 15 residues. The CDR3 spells CSARDETELRSEQFF. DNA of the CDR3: TGCAGTGCTAGAGATGAGACGGAATTGCGCAGTGAGCAGTTCTTC.

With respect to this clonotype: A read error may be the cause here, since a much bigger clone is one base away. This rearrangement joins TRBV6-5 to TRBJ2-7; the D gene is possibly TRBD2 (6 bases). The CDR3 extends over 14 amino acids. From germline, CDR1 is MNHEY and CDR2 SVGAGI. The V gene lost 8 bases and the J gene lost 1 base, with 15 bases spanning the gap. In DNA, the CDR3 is TGTGCCAGCCGCTGGGACTTCGGTTCCTACGAGCAGTACTTC. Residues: CASRWDFGSYEQYF.

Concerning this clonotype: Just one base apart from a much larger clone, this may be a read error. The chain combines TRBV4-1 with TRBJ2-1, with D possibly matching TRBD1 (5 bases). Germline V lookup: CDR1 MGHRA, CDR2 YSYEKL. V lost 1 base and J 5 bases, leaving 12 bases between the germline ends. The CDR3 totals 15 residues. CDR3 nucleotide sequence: TGCGCCAGCAGCCAAGGTGTGATGGACAACAATGAGCAGTTCTTC. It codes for CASSQGVMDNNEQFF.

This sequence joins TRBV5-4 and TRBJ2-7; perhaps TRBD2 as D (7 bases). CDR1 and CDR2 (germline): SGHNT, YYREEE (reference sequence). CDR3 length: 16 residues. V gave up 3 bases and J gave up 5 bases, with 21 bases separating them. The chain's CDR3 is CASSSGSGGARNEQYF. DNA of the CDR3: TGTGCCAGCAGCTCTGGGAGTGGGGGGGCGCGAAACGAGCAGTACTTC.

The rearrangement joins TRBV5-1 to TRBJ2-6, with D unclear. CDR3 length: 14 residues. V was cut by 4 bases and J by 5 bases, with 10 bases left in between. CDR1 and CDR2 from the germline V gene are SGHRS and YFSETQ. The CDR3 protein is CASSPDPRANVLTF. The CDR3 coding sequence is TGCGCCAGCAGCCCTGACCCCAGGGCCAACGTCCTGACTTTC.